This T cell receptor beta chain was recovered during a study of blood T cell repertoires in COVID-19. At the level of the study: PBMCs, B-cell-depleted T cells, or T cells were the source of the cDNA or gDNA that made up the material.

Seattle patients were enrolled while actively infected and followed longitudinally. The CDR3 runs to 14 residues. CDR1 is SGHRS, CDR2 YFSETQ, per germline. The V end lost 0 bases, the J end lost 8 bases, and 14 bases lay between the germline ends. The table came from immunoSEQ multiplex PCR; TCRdb's copy has only in-frame clones and leaves some out. Among about 430,000 clones listed, 80% to 90% were seen once. V is TRBV5-1 and J is TRBJ1-2; D uncertain. This receptor was taken from a man between 18 and 35 years old with COVID-19, enrolled during active disease. Input material: peripheral blood. CDR3 sequence: CASSLATVRGGYTF. The CDR3 bases are TGCGCCAGCAGCTTGGCTACTGTTCGCGGCGGCTACACCTTC.